Presented here are 2 T cell receptor beta chains from one specimen sequenced in a study of radiation and T cells in renal cell carcinoma. Time point defined: blood 2 weeks post-SBRT. As to treatment: 15 Gy SBRT to primary tumor, nephrectomy 4 weeks later. Clones were sequenced by immunoSEQ multiplex PCR, and TCRdb holds only the in-frame ones, with some missing. The sample consists of 120,000 or so clones, over 75% of them appearing once. Material: blood, obtained from a patient whose treatment included radiotherapy and nephrectomy. These receptor sequences come from an older woman with renal cell carcinoma.

The chain carries TRBV7-2 and TRBJ1-1; D may be TRBD1 (5 bases). V gave up 1 base and J gave up 0 bases, with 18 bases separating them. Germline CDR1 SGHTA, CDR2 FQGNSA. The CDR3 totals 18 residues. The CDR3 sequence is CASSLGYRGLIMNTEAFF. The CDR3 region has the DNA TGTGCCAGCAGCTTAGGATATAGGGGCCTGATTATGAACACTGAAGCTTTCTTT.

This chain links TRBV28 with TRBJ2-5, with 7 bases that match TRBD2. Looked up from germline, CDR1 is MDHEN and CDR2 is SYDVKM. The CDR3 has 14 residues. V lost 2 bases, J lost 5 bases, and 5 bases stayed unmatched. In DNA, the CDR3 is TGTGCCAGCAGTTTAATGGGGGGAGGGGAGACCCAGTACTTC. Translated: CASSLMGGGETQYF.